This TCR beta chain was profiled in a study of blood T cell repertoires in COVID-19. In the study overall: Donors in the United States, Italy and Spain gave samples during acute or convalescent COVID-19. T cells, B-cell-depleted T cells, or PBMCs provided the cDNA or gDNA that served as material.

This clone was recorded only once. Trimming took 4 bases from V and 13 from J; bases not matched to a gene: 10. The CDR3 is 13 amino acids. Study processing details: Reference gene primer amplification yielded estimated nucleated cell counts. TCRdb's table, derived via immunoSEQ multiplex PCR, lists solely in-frame clones and lacks some. From that table come the V and J calls and clone size; the DNA was used to work out D and trimming. The data show 60,000 or so clones, with 70% to 90% seen just once and more than 6.5% held by the top ten. The specimen was peripheral blood. This chain joins TRBV12-3 or TRBV12-4 and TRBJ2-1; 7 positions match TRBD2. The sequence was obtained from a human donor with active COVID-19. The donor label of this sample is uncertain. The CDR3 sequence is CASSSPGGIRQFF. The CDR3 DNA reads TGTGCCAGCAGTTCCCCCGGGGGGATTCGACAGTTCTTC.